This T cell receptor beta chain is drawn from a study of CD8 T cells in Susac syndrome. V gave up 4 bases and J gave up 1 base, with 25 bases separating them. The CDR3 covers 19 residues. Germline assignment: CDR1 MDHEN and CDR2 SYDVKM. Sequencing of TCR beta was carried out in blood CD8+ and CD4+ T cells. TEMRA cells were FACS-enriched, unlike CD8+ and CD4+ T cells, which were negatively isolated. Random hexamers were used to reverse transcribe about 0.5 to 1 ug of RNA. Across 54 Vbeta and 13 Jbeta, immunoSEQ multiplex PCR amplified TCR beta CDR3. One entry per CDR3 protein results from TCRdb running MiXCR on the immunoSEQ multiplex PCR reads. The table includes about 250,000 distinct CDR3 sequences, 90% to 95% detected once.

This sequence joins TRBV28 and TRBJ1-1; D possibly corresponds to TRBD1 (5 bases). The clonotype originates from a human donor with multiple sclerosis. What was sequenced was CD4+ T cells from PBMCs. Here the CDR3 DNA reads TGTGCCAGCAGTTGGGGTCCCTGGAACTACGGGGGGTGGAACACTGAAGCTTTCTTT. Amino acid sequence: CASSWGPWNYGGWNTEAFF.